These 24 T cell receptor beta chains originate from one sample sequenced in a study of vaccination and CD4 T cells after COVID-19. Described treatment: roughly 11-day PBMC culture with coronavirus spike peptide pools or control peptides (ViraFEST assay). These receptors have no known antigen. Sequencing of cultured CD4+ T cell DNA used the Oncomine TCR Beta short-read assay. From the PCR reads, TCRdb called clonotypes with MiXCR, one entry per CDR3 protein. Among several thousand distinct CDR3 sequences, approximately 25% were seen once, and the ten largest hold approximately 27%. Sequencing was carried out using CD4+ T cells from blood, cultured in vitro. These receptors all come from a human donor who had recovered from COVID-19.

The gene calls are TRBV2 and TRBJ2-7, with no clear D. The CDR3 runs to 15 residues. V gave up 4 bases and J gave up 2 bases, with 15 bases separating them. Germline V gene lookup returns CDR1 SNHLY and CDR2 FYNNEI. CDR3 nucleotide sequence: TGTGCCAGCAGTGCTGAGAGTTTGTTCCCCTACGAGCAGTACTTC. The encoded protein is CASSAESLFPYEQYF.

By frequency in the sample, this clonotype is medium-sized. The chain employs TRBV27 and TRBJ1-5; TRBD1 agrees at 10 bases. The CDR3 has 15 residues. Germline CDR1 MNHEY, CDR2 SMNVEV (reference sequence). V trimming: 3 bases; J trimming: 1 base; junction bases outside the gene matches: 0. DNA for the CDR3: TGTGCCAGCAGTTTGGGACAGGGGAGCAATCAGCCCCAGCATTTT. Protein product: CASSLGQGSNQPQHF.

V usage is TRBV20-1 and J usage is TRBJ2-7, with D tentatively TRBD1 (6 bases). In germline, CDR1 is DFQATT, CDR2 SNEGSKA (reference sequence). Trimming left V 4 bases short and J 3 bases short, with 13 bases between. The CDR3 is 13 amino acids. The CDR3 nucleotides read TGCAGTGCTACAGGGGCGGGTTTCTACGAGCAGTACTTC. This translates into CSATGAGFYEQYF.

This clonotype was counted only a few times. V gene TRBV14 combines with J gene TRBJ1-2; TRBD1 is a possible D gene (6 bases). V lost 4 bases, J lost 0 bases, and 15 bases lay in between. Germline-derived CDR1 and CDR2 are SGHDN and FVKESK. This CDR3 comprises 16 residues. The CDR3 sequence: CASSLWGTPTNYGYTF. DNA for the CDR3: TGTGCCAGCAGCCTTTGGGGGACACCAACTAACTATGGCTACACCTTC.

The chain combines TRBV4-1 with TRBJ2-2; TRBD2 matches at 10 bases. Germline CDR1 and CDR2: MGHRA and YSYEKL. This CDR3 region has 16 residues. The V segment lost 4 bases and the J segment 2 bases; nucleotides outside the gene matches: 4. DNA for the CDR3: TGCGCCAGCAGCCGACAGCGGGGGGGAAACACCGGGGAGCTGTTTTTT. Residues: CASSRQRGGNTGELFF.

The chain employs TRBV5-4 and TRBJ1-1; D gene uncertain. Trimming removed 0 bases from V and 0 bases from J, with 9 bases in between. The germline gives CDR1 SGHNT, CDR2 YYREEE (reference sequence). CDR3 length: 15 amino acids. CDR3 amino acids: CASSLEGRMNTEAFF. The CDR3 bases are TGTGCCAGCAGCTTGGAAGGAAGAATGAACACTGAAGCTTTCTTT.

J is TRBJ1-6 and V is TRBV5-6; TRBD1 agrees at 8 bases. Germline V lookup: CDR1 SGHDT, CDR2 YYEEEE. CDR3 length: 15 residues. Trimming removed 0 bases from V and 8 bases from J; junction bases left unmatched: 4. The CDR3 is CASSLGTGSHSPLHF. CDR3 DNA sequence: TGTGCCAGCAGCTTGGGGACAGGGTCGCATTCACCCCTCCACTTT. The full variable domain, with the rest looked up from reference TRBV5-6 and TRBJ1-6, is DAGVTQSPTHLIKTRGQQVTLRCSPKSGHDTVSWYQQALGQGPQFIFQYYEEEERQRGNFPDRFSGHQFPNYSSELNVNALLLGDSALYLCASSLGTGSHSPLHFGNGTRLTVT.

This clonotype was found a few times. The chain recombines TRBV20-1 with TRBJ2-1; 11 bases are a match to TRBD2. The CDR3 loop spans 17 amino acids. Germline CDR1 DFQATT, CDR2 SNEGSKA (reference sequence). V was pared by 5 bases and J by 1 base, with 10 bases of the junction left unmatched. The CDR3 DNA reads TGCAGTGCTTACCCCGCTAGCGGGGGGACTTCCTACAATGAGCAGTTCTTC. Protein sequence: CSAYPASGGTSYNEQFF.

The CDR3 spells CASSPGGLAGRETQYF. DNA for the CDR3: TGTGCCAGCAGTCCCGGGGGACTAGCGGGGCGAGAGACCCAGTACTTC. The chain recombines TRBV12-3 or TRBV12-4 with TRBJ2-5; 13 nucleotides line up with TRBD2. CDR3 length: 16 amino acids. V lost 5 bases, J lost 4 bases, and 7 bases stayed unmatched.

This clonotype was seen only a few times. The chain has TRBV6-1 and TRBJ1-1; D may be TRBD1 (6 bases). The CDR3 is 14 residues long. V dropped 6 bases and J dropped 5 bases, with 16 bases sitting between them. Germline loops: CDR1 MNHNS, CDR2 SASEGT. The CDR3 sequence: CASRSEGVGTEAFF. CDR3 DNA: TGTGCCAGCAGGTCCGAGGGGGTAGGGACTGAAGCTTTCTTT.

The V call is TRBV9, the J call TRBJ2-3; 13 bases match TRBD2. Germline CDR1 SGDLS, CDR2 YYNGEE. The ends lost 2 bases at V and 6 bases at J; junction bases unmatched: 9. CDR3 size: 17 residues. The CDR3 is CASSVTSGGASSDTQYF. CDR3 in DNA: TGTGCCAGCAGCGTCACTAGCGGGGGGGCATCTTCGGATACGCAGTATTTT.

This clonotype is judged medium-sized. The chain has TRBV12-5 and TRBJ2-3, with D hard to call. V was clipped by 7 bases and J by 4 bases, with 15 bases between them. Per germline, CDR1 LGHNT and CDR2 FRNRAP. The CDR3 extends over 14 amino acids. The CDR3 DNA is TGTGCTAGTGTTGGGATGGACGGCGCAGATACGCAGTATTTT. It encodes CASVGMDGADTQYF.

This chain connects TRBV30 to TRBJ1-5; D is perhaps TRBD1 (6 bases). CDR1 GTSNPN and CDR2 SVGIG come from the germline V gene (reference sequence). With 8 bases removed from V and 6 bases from J, the gap between germline ends came to 14 bases. The CDR3 length is 12 residues. The CDR3 is CAANREGQPQHF. The CDR3 DNA reads as TGTGCCGCAAACAGGGAGGGTCAGCCCCAGCATTTT.

By its share, this clonotype is medium-sized. The chain links TRBV20-1 to TRBJ1-2; D gene uncertain. This CDR3 region has 14 residues. With 1 base removed from V and 1 base from J, the gap between germline ends came to 10 bases. Germline lookup yields CDR1 DFQATT and CDR2 SNEGSKA (reference sequence). CDR3 sequence reads: CSARGASLNYGYTF. The CDR3 DNA follows: TGCAGTGCTAGAGGGGCGTCTCTTAACTATGGCTACACCTTC.

The rearrangement joins TRBV23-1 to TRBJ2-5; TRBD1 agrees at 7 bases. TRBV23-1 is annotated as an ORF whose role is uncertain. The CDR3 loop spans 15 amino acids. V dropped 4 bases and J dropped 1; count of bases not matched to a gene: 6. The CDR3 loop is CASSPRQGRQETQYF. The CDR3 bases are TGCGCCAGCAGTCCACGACAGGGCCGCCAAGAGACCCAGTACTTC.

The chain couples TRBV2 to TRBJ1-5; D is perhaps TRBD1 (5 bases). Germline V lookup: CDR1 SNHLY, CDR2 FYNNEI. CDR3 length: 14 residues. Trimming removed 5 bases from V and 3 bases from J, with 11 bases in between. In nucleotides, the CDR3 is TGTGCCAGCAGTTATCAGGGCCCCAATCAGCCCCAGCATTTT. Encoded protein: CASSYQGPNQPQHF.

This clonotype has more than one count but fewer than ten. V and J are TRBV6-5 and TRBJ1-3; D is uncertain. The germline V gene has CDR1 MNHEY and CDR2 SVGAGI. The CDR3 consists of 17 residues. V was pared by 2 bases and J by 0 bases, with 14 bases between. CDR3 in amino acids: CASSYDTGISSGNTIYF. The CDR3 nucleotides are TGTGCCAGCAGTTACGACACGGGGATCAGCTCTGGAAACACCATATATTTT.

This clonotype was detected only a few times. The CDR3 sequence: CASRDPSGGTRETQYF. CDR3 coding DNA: TGTGCCAGCAGAGATCCTAGCGGGGGGACGAGGGAGACCCAGTACTTC. The chain recombines TRBV6-1 with TRBJ2-5; TRBD2 aligns across 11 bases. The germline V gene encodes CDR1 MNHNS and CDR2 SASEGT. The CDR3 loop spans 16 amino acids. V lost 6 bases to trimming and J lost 5 bases; unmatched junction nucleotides: 11.

V usage is TRBV4-1 and J usage is TRBJ2-6, with D unresolved. V was pared by 3 bases and J by 4 bases, with 13 bases between. The CDR3 sequence is 16 residues long. Germline V lookup: CDR1 MGHRA, CDR2 YSYEKL. The CDR3 is CASSHVVGSGANVLTF. The CDR3 nucleotides read TGCGCCAGCAGCCACGTTGTGGGGTCCGGGGCCAACGTCCTGACTTTC.

This clonotype has just a few counts. The rearrangement links TRBV6-2 or TRBV6-3 to TRBJ2-1; 10 bases agree with TRBD2. Germline assignment: CDR1 MNHEY and CDR2 SVGEGT. The CDR3 covers 15 residues. Trimming took 6 bases from V and 7 from J; bases not matched to a gene: 9. CDR3 loop: CASRGERGGLNEQFF. CDR3 DNA sequence: TGTGCCAGCAGGGGGGAGCGGGGGGGACTGAATGAGCAGTTCTTC.

Note on this clonotype: With a much larger clone just one base away, this may be a read error. This chain links TRBV20-1 with TRBJ2-5; 15 bases are a match to TRBD2. The germline CDR1 and CDR2 sequences are DFQATT and SNEGSKA (reference sequence). Germline trimming cut 5 bases from V and 1 base from J; bases unmatched to any gene: 8. The CDR3 length is 17 residues. CDR3 sequence (DNA): TGCAGTGCTGGGCCGCCGGGACTAGCGGGAGGCCAAGAGACCCAGTACTTC. As protein: CSAGPPGLAGGQETQYF.

This clonotype is categorized as hyperexpanded. The rearrangement uses TRBV15 and TRBJ1-3; the match to TRBD1 covers 10 bases. V was pared by 3 bases and J by 3 bases, with 2 bases of the junction left unmatched. Germline loops: CDR1 LNHNV, CDR2 YYDKDF (reference sequence). CDR3 length: 15 residues. The CDR3 DNA reads as TGTGCCACCAGCAGCCGGACAGGGGGTGGAAACACCATATATTTT. Its translation is CATSSRTGGGNTIYF. Complete variable domain (other parts from reference TRBV15 and TRBJ1-3): DAMVIQNPRYQVTQFGKPVTLSCSQTLNHNVMYWYQQKSSQAPKLLFHYYDKDFNNEADTPDNFQSRRPNTSFCFLDIRSPGLGDTAMYLCATSSRTGGGNTIYFGEGSWLTVV.

This clonotype was observed a handful of times. The V gene is TRBV6-5, the J gene TRBJ2-2, with D perhaps assigned TRBD1 or TRBD2 (6 bases each). V gave up 0 bases and J gave up 4 bases, with 21 bases separating them. The CDR3 consists of 19 residues. Germline CDR1 is MNHEY and CDR2 is SVGAGI. CDR3 region: CASSYSRAPSRGGTGELFF. The CDR3 DNA sequence: TGTGCCAGCAGTTACTCCCGAGCTCCCTCCAGGGGAGGCACCGGGGAGCTGTTTTTT.

With respect to this clonotype: A junction end diverges from the germline sequence, so it may reflect a read error. This chain joins TRBV6-2 or TRBV6-3 and TRBJ1-2; possibly TRBD1 for D (5 bases). Germline V gene data show CDR1 as MNHEY and CDR2 as SVGEGT. There are 12 residues in the CDR3. The DNA of the CDR3 is TGTGCCAGCAGTCCTGGGGTTCAGGGCTGCACCTTC. This sequence encodes CASSPGVQGCTF.